Shown below are 21 T cell receptor beta chains from a single sample sequenced in a study of T cells in Graves' hyperthyroidism and ophthalmopathy. Amplification of TCR beta CDR3 regions used RNA as the template. A set of HTBI primers served as the primers for a first-round RT-PCR of the TCR CDR3. MiXCR was run by TCRdb on the multiplex PCR reads, yielding one entry per CDR3 protein. The sample contains around 400,000 distinct CDR3 sequences, less than 20% of which appear only once. The sample taken for sequencing was blood. The source is a woman younger than 35 with Graves' hyperthyroidism that later progressed to Graves' ophthalmopathy.

The chain is built from TRBV28 and TRBJ1-2; D call uncertain. The CDR3 spans 12 residues. CDR1 MDHEN and CDR2 SYDVKM come from the germline V gene. V lost 6 bases, J lost 1 base, and 6 bases lay in between. CDR3 protein: CASRRHNYGYTF. For the CDR3, the DNA is TGTGCCAGCAGGAGACATAACTATGGCTACACCTTC.

This clonotype was found many times. This chain links TRBV7-2 with TRBJ2-3, with 7 bases that match TRBD2. The CDR3 spans 19 residues. Germline V lookup: CDR1 SGHTA, CDR2 FQGNSA. Trimming removed 6 bases from V and 2 bases from J; junction bases left unmatched: 20. CDR3 sequence reads: CASSPKGQLAQSITDTQYF. CDR3 bases: TGTGCCAGCAGTCCCAAAGGACAACTAGCGCAATCTATCACAGATACGCAGTATTTT.

This chain connects TRBV28 to TRBJ2-4, with 11 bases fitting TRBD2. Trimming at V came to 10 bases and at J to 8 bases, leaving 16 bases not matched to a gene. CDR1 MDHEN and CDR2 SYDVKM come from the germline V gene. The CDR3 totals 16 residues. This CDR3 reads CATSSSGRATVDIQYF. DNA for the CDR3: TGTGCCACCAGCAGTAGCGGGAGGGCCACAGTGGACATTCAGTACTTC.

This clonotype was detected only once. V and J are TRBV19 and TRBJ2-4; TRBD1 matches at 7 bases. With 3 bases clipped from V and 7 bases from J, the junction kept 6 bases outside the gene matches. CDR3 size: 14 residues. Germline CDR1 reads LNHDA; CDR2 reads SQIVND (reference sequence). The CDR3 protein is CASSIQGQSNIQYF. CDR3 DNA sequence: TGTGCCAGTAGTATTCAGGGACAGAGTAACATTCAGTACTTC.

This clonotype was picked up many times. The chain couples TRBV11-1 to TRBJ1-1; D call uncertain. The germline gives CDR1 SGHAT, CDR2 FQDESV (reference sequence). The ends were cut back, 2 bases at V and 5 bases at J, with 15 bases in the middle. The CDR3 totals 15 residues. The CDR3 nucleotides are TGTGCCAGCAGCTTACAGGCAGCCCCGTGGACTGAAGCTTTCTTT. As protein: CASSLQAAPWTEAFF.

This clonotype was picked up many times. V usage is TRBV5-1 and J usage is TRBJ1-1; no firm D call. The length of the CDR3 is 16 residues. Germline V gene lookup returns CDR1 SGHRS and CDR2 YFSETQ. Trimming removed 3 bases at V and 3 bases at J, with 18 bases between. The CDR3 DNA reads TGCGCCAGCAGCTGGACCTCGACGAACACTGACACTGAAGCTTTCTTT. Translation: CASSWTSTNTDTEAFF.

This clonotype has just a few counts. The rearrangement uses TRBV6-1 and TRBJ2-6; the D is unclear. The germline CDR1 and CDR2 sequences are MNHNS and SASEGT. The CDR3 totals 14 residues. Trimming cost V 6 bases and J 0 bases, with 6 bases left between them. The CDR3 DNA sequence: TGTGCCAGCAGCCCCTTCTCTGGGGCCAACGTCCTGACTTTC. Its translation: CASSPFSGANVLTF.

The chain couples TRBV29-1 to TRBJ1-5; possibly TRBD1 for D (5 bases). Trimming cost V 4 bases and J 1 base, with 14 bases left between them. Looked up from germline, CDR1 is SQVTM and CDR2 is ANQGSEA. CDR3 length: 15 residues. The CDR3 protein is CSVGVWGQSNQPQHF. Written as DNA, the CDR3 is TGCAGCGTTGGGGTTTGGGGCCAGAGCAATCAGCCCCAGCATTTT.

This clonotype was seen repeatedly, ten times or more. The V and J genes are TRBV2 and TRBJ2-7; a possible D gene is TRBD1 (5 bases). The germline V gene encodes CDR1 SNHLY and CDR2 FYNNEI. Trimming took 1 base from V and 4 from J, leaving 11 bases between them. The CDR3 is 14 amino acids. The CDR3 DNA reads as TGTGCCAGCAGTGAAGTGGCAGGGCGGTACGAGCAGTACTTC. Encoded protein: CASSEVAGRYEQYF.

A remark on this clonotype: This may come from a read error, since a much larger clone is one base off. This chain joins TRBV30 and TRBJ1-2; no definite D call. CDR3 length: 13 residues. CDR1 and CDR2 from the germline V gene are GTSNPN and SVGIG (reference sequence). Trimming took off 4 bases at V and 5 bases at J, with 14 bases between the two ends. This CDR3 reads CAWTSGRSYGYTF. The CDR3, as DNA: TGTGCCTGGACCTCCGGCCGCAGTTATGGCTACACCTTC. Supplemented by reference TRBV30 and TRBJ1-2, the full variable domain reads SQTIHQWPATLVQPVGSPLSLECTVEGTSNPNLYWYRQAAGRGLQLLFYSVGIGQISSEVPQNLSASRPQDRQFILSSKKLLLSDSGFYLCAWTSGRSYGYTFGSGTRLTVV.

This clonotype was seen ten or more times. V gene TRBV11-2 combines with J gene TRBJ2-7; perhaps TRBD1 as D (6 bases). CDR1 and CDR2 (germline): SGHAT, FQNNGV. V lost 5 bases and J lost 0, with 20 bases in between. The CDR3 spans 17 residues. The CDR3 spells CASSLLRTGPSSYEQYF. The DNA for the CDR3 is TGTGCCAGCAGCCTCCTTCGTACAGGGCCTTCCTCCTACGAGCAGTACTTC.

The sample holds a few counts of this clonotype. The V gene is TRBV7-9, the J gene TRBJ1-1, with 10 bases aligning to TRBD1. There are 15 residues in the CDR3. The V segment lost 1 base and the J segment 4 bases; nucleotides outside the gene matches: 3. The germline V gene encodes CDR1 SEHNR and CDR2 FQNEAQ (reference sequence). The DNA of the CDR3 is TGTGCCAGCAGCTTAGAGACAGGGGGCGGCACTGAAGCTTTCTTT. It codes for CASSLETGGGTEAFF.

The table lists this clonotype with a few counts. CDR3 coding DNA: TGTGCCAGCAGGGCGGGACAGGGGGCTGAAAAACTGTTTTTT. Encoded protein: CASRAGQGAEKLFF. The chain links TRBV6-1 to TRBJ1-4; 12 bases map to TRBD1. The CDR3 is made up of 14 amino acids. Trimming removed 6 bases from V and 7 bases from J; junction bases left unmatched: 3. Germline CDR1 reads MNHNS; CDR2 reads SASEGT.

This clonotype was seen repeatedly, ten times or more. This CDR3 reads CAWKEPSREDQPQHF. The CDR3 nucleotides read TGTGCCTGGAAAGAGCCGTCCAGGGAGGATCAGCCCCAGCATTTT. The chain recombines TRBV30 with TRBJ1-5, with D tentatively TRBD1 (5 bases). Trimming removed 4 bases from V and 5 bases from J, with 18 bases in between. CDR3 length: 15 amino acids. Per the germline V gene, CDR1 is GTSNPN and CDR2 is SVGIG (reference sequence).

This clonotype showed up just a few times. The CDR3 spells CASILRYEQYF. CDR3 DNA: TGTGCCAGCATCCTAAGGTACGAGCAGTACTTC. J is TRBJ2-7 and V is TRBV27; D gene ambiguous. Germline lookup yields CDR1 MNHEY and CDR2 SMNVEV (reference sequence). Deletions cut 7 bases from V and 4 bases from J, with 8 bases between. The CDR3 sequence is 11 residues long.

This clonotype showed up just a few times. The chain recombines TRBV5-1 with TRBJ1-2, with D possibly matching TRBD1 (6 bases). Trimming stripped 0 bases from V and 1 base from J, with 16 bases between. The CDR3 is made up of 17 amino acids. Germline V gene sequence: CDR1 SGHRS, CDR2 YFSETQ. The CDR3 region is CASSLELGTRDNYGYTF. DNA for the CDR3: TGCGCCAGCAGCTTGGAATTGGGGACAAGGGATAACTATGGCTACACCTTC.

Turning to this clonotype: It may be a read error: a sequence one base away is much more abundant. The J gene is TRBJ2-1, the V gene TRBV6-5, with no clear D. The V gene lost 0 bases and the J gene lost 9 bases, with 18 bases spanning the gap. From germline, CDR1 is MNHEY and CDR2 SVGAGI. This CDR3 is built from 16 residues. CDR3 in amino acids: CASSYSVDLALTEQFF. For the CDR3, the DNA is TGTGCCAGCAGTTACTCTGTGGATTTGGCTCTCACTGAGCAGTTCTTC.

Remarks on this clonotype: This clone may be a read error of a much larger clone one base away. The rearrangement links TRBV9 to TRBJ2-7, with D perhaps assigned TRBD1 or TRBD2 (5 bases each). This CDR3 contains 14 residues. Germline V lookup: CDR1 SGDLS, CDR2 YYNGEE. V lost 0 bases and J 1 base, leaving 8 bases between the germline ends. CDR3 protein: CASSVGGVSYEQYF. The DNA for the CDR3 is TGTGCCAGCAGCGTAGGAGGGGTATCCTACGAGCAGTACTTC.

There are many counts of this clonotype. The chain links TRBV6-1 to TRBJ1-1; possible D gene TRBD1, 6 bases. Trimming removed 5 bases at V and 4 bases at J, with 14 bases between. CDR1 and CDR2 from the germline V gene are MNHNS and SASEGT. The CDR3 is 14 amino acids. CDR3 residues: CASSNQGSGTEAFF. For the CDR3, the DNA is TGTGCCAGCAGTAATCAGGGGAGCGGCACTGAAGCTTTCTTT.

The gene calls are TRBV15 and TRBJ2-7; D is unclear. There are 13 residues in the CDR3. The germline V gene has CDR1 LNHNV and CDR2 YYDKDF (reference sequence). V lost 0 bases to trimming and J lost 3 bases, with 6 bases between them. The CDR3 sequence is CATSRERDYEQYF. The CDR3 DNA sequence: TGTGCCACCAGCAGAGAAAGGGACTACGAGCAGTACTTC.

This clonotype was seen repeatedly, ten times or more. The chain uses TRBV28 and TRBJ2-7; TRBD2 matches 8 bases. CDR1 and CDR2 from the germline V gene are MDHEN and SYDVKM. The junction had 10 bases not matched to a gene; V was cut back by 9 bases and J by 0 bases. This CDR3 contains 15 residues. Here the CDR3 DNA reads TGTGCCAGTCTATCCTACGGGGGGGACTCCTACGAGCAGTACTTC. Amino acid sequence: CASLSYGGDSYEQYF.